The 14 T cell receptor beta chains below come from one sample, sequenced in a study of blood T cell repertoires in COVID-19. The assay was immunoSEQ multiplex PCR, and TCRdb's table has in-frame clones only and misses some. The data show around 230,000 clones, with about 80% seen just once and more than 8% held by the top ten. Sequencing was carried out using peripheral blood. These receptors came from an elderly woman with acute or convalescent COVID-19.

The chain links TRBV28 to TRBJ1-2; D perhaps matches TRBD1 (6 bases). The germline gives CDR1 MDHEN, CDR2 SYDVKM. The CDR3 spans 13 residues. V lost 6 bases and J 4 bases, leaving 12 bases between the germline ends. CDR3 sequence: CASRSGGPYGYTF. The CDR3 nucleotides are TGTGCCAGCAGGTCCGGGGGGCCCTATGGCTACACCTTC.

The CDR3 loop reads CASSEKRRGTGANEQFF. CDR3 in DNA: TGTGCCAGCAGTGAAAAGCGTCGGGGGACAGGGGCCAATGAGCAGTTCTTC. The rearrangement joins TRBV6-1 to TRBJ2-1; 10 bases are a match to TRBD1. The CDR3 extends over 17 amino acids. V trimming: 2 bases; J trimming: 6 bases; junction bases outside the gene matches: 10. The germline CDR1 and CDR2 sequences are MNHNS and SASEGT.

The J gene is TRBJ2-3, the V gene TRBV7-3; D unclear. Per the germline V gene, CDR1 is SGHTA and CDR2 is FQGTGA. The CDR3 contains 13 residues. V was pared by 5 bases and J by 6 bases, with 12 bases between. The CDR3 is CASSPNLGDTQYF. CDR3 DNA: TGTGCCAGCAGCCCAAATCTCGGGGATACGCAGTATTTT.

The genes are TRBV14 and TRBJ1-6; D call uncertain. This CDR3 is 12 amino acids long. Trimming removed 4 bases from V and 8 bases from J, with 6 bases in between. Germline V gene data show CDR1 as SGHDN and CDR2 as FVKESK. The CDR3, as DNA: TGTGCCAGCAGCCTTCAGTATTCACCCCTCCACTTT. It encodes CASSLQYSPLHF.

DNA of the CDR3: TGTGCCAGCGATAGAGGGCTAGCTAACAACGAGCAGTACTTC. This translates into CASDRGLANNEQYF. This sequence joins TRBV7-9 and TRBJ2-7; D is possibly TRBD2 (5 bases). V gave up 8 bases and J gave up 5 bases, with 19 bases separating them. Germline loops: CDR1 SEHNR, CDR2 FQNEAQ (reference sequence). The CDR3 runs 14 residues. The full variable domain, completed using reference TRBV7-9 and TRBJ2-7, is DTGVSQNPRHKITKRGQNVTFRCDPISEHNRLYWYRQTLGQGPEFLTYFQNEAQLEKSRLLSDRFSAERPKGSFSTLEIQRTEQGDSAMYLCASDRGLANNEQYFGPGTRLTVT.

The chain carries TRBV4-1 and TRBJ1-3; 8 nucleotides align to TRBD1. The CDR3 runs 16 residues. Germline assignment: CDR1 MGHRA and CDR2 YSYEKL. The trim removed 3 bases at V and 7 bases at J, leaving 11 bases unmatched. The DNA for the CDR3 is TGCGCCAGCAGCCAGCATATGACAGGGGCGGGGAACACCATATATTTT. This encodes CASSQHMTGAGNTIYF.

This rearrangement joins TRBV6-5 to TRBJ1-2; weak D call: TRBD1 (6 bases). Trimming took off 6 bases at V and 4 bases at J, with 12 bases between the two ends. Germline V gene lookup returns CDR1 MNHEY and CDR2 SVGAGI. This CDR3 has 13 amino acids. CDR3 coding DNA: TGTGCCAGCAGCGCGGACAGCCTCTATGGCTACACCTTC. This sequence encodes CASSADSLYGYTF.

The V call is TRBV6-1, the J call TRBJ1-2; 8 bases match TRBD1. Germline assignment: CDR1 MNHNS and CDR2 SASEGT. This CDR3 comprises 15 residues. The V and J ends lost 0 bases and 7 bases, in that order; junction bases with no gene match: 7. The chain's CDR3 is CASSEAWAGGPGYTF. CDR3 coding DNA: TGTGCCAGCAGTGAAGCGTGGGCAGGGGGCCCTGGCTACACCTTC.

The V and J genes are TRBV2 and TRBJ2-7; TRBD2 matches 8 bases. After removal of 0 bases from V and 2 bases from J, the junction contained 6 bases not matched to a gene. The germline V gene has CDR1 SNHLY and CDR2 FYNNEI. The CDR3 runs 16 residues. The CDR3 DNA follows: TGTGCCAGCAGTGAAGCCGGGACTAGATGGACCTACGAGCAGTACTTC. Amino acids: CASSEAGTRWTYEQYF.

The chain combines TRBV6-5 with TRBJ1-1, with a tentative D call TRBD1 (6 bases). Germline V lookup: CDR1 MNHEY, CDR2 SVGAGI. Trimming pared 6 bases from V and 3 bases from J, leaving 14 bases between. This CDR3 has 14 residues. The CDR3 region is CASRLDRSYTEAFF. Written as DNA, the CDR3 is TGTGCCAGCAGACTAGACAGGAGTTACACTGAAGCTTTCTTT.

The chain links TRBV5-6 to TRBJ2-7; 8 nucleotides match TRBD2. Germline V gene lookup returns CDR1 SGHDT and CDR2 YYEEEE. This CDR3 has 14 residues. V was pared by 3 bases and J by 5 bases, with 7 bases of the junction left unmatched. DNA of the CDR3: TGTGCCAGCAGCTCTACCGGGAGGGCCAACGAGCAGTACTTC. Protein: CASSSTGRANEQYF.

This clone came up many times. The chain is built from TRBV11-2 and TRBJ2-7, with D uncertain. The CDR3 totals 13 residues. Germline-derived CDR1 and CDR2 are SGHAT and FQNNGV. V was shortened by 3 bases and J by 1 base, with 7 bases between the two germline ends. The CDR3 spells CASSFGGSYEQYF. As DNA, the CDR3 is TGTGCCAGCAGCTTTGGCGGATCCTACGAGCAGTACTTC.

This sequence joins TRBV25-1 and TRBJ1-3, with D unclear. CDR3 length: 16 residues. V was clipped by 0 bases and J by 0 bases, with 9 bases between them. The germline CDR1 and CDR2 sequences are MGHDK and SYGVNS. This CDR3 reads CASSEYGRPSGNTIYF. The DNA of the CDR3 is TGTGCCAGCAGTGAATATGGCAGGCCCTCTGGAAACACCATATATTTT.

This clone appeared many times. The gene calls are TRBV18 and TRBJ2-2; perhaps TRBD2 as D (5 bases). Germline V lookup: CDR1 KGHSH, CDR2 LQKENI. Trimming shortened V by 0 bases and J by 1 base, and 12 bases separated the two germline ends. The CDR3 is 17 amino acids. CDR3 nucleotides: TGTGCCAGCTCACCACCAGTCGGACTGGTGAACACCGGGGAGCTGTTTTTT. Protein product: CASSPPVGLVNTGELFF.